Listed below are T cell receptor beta chains from one sample, sequenced in a study of cytomegalovirus exposure and HLA in healthy donors. TCRdb's copy holds only in-frame clones and misses some; the assay was immunoSEQ multiplex PCR. This sample has 200,000 to 300,000 clones; 70% to 90% occur once, and the top ten carry roughly 2%. The sample consisted of PBMCs. These receptors were taken from a woman between 40 and 55 years old in good health and CMV-seropositive. The CDR3 runs from the conserved cysteine through the conserved F or W. The order of the fields is V gene, J gene, clone size, D gene, CDR3 protein, CDR3 DNA. The D gene is left open where the match is weak. Some rows mark clone size as missing; the rest say once, few, many or name a class of expanded clone.

v_call: TRBV27; j_call: TRBJ2-7; clone_size: -; d_call: -; cdr3_aa: CASSLSDRAYEQYF; cdr3_nt: TGTGCCAGCAGTTTATCGGACAGAGCCTACGAGCAGTACTTC
v_call: TRBV6-1; j_call: TRBJ1-5; clone_size: -; d_call: -; cdr3_aa: CASSEPQSHQPQHF; cdr3_nt: TGTGCCAGCAGTGAACCACAGTCCCATCAGCCCCAGCATTTT
v_call: TRBV11-3; j_call: TRBJ2-5; clone_size: -; d_call: TRBD2; cdr3_aa: CASSLPGGPRETQYF; cdr3_nt: TGTGCCAGCAGCTTACCGGGAGGGCCACGAGAGACCCAGTACTTC
v_call: TRBV20-1; j_call: TRBJ2-1; clone_size: -; d_call: -; cdr3_aa: CSASTSYEQFF; cdr3_nt: TGCAGTGCCTCAACTAGCTATGAGCAGTTCTTC
v_call: TRBV6-1; j_call: TRBJ1-2; clone_size: -; d_call: -; cdr3_aa: CASSSPGGLGGYTF; cdr3_nt: TGTGCCAGCAGTTCCCCGGGAGGACTGGGTGGCTACACCTTC
v_call: TRBV30; j_call: TRBJ2-2; clone_size: -; d_call: -; cdr3_aa: CAWRPLGRGEPSFNTGELFF; cdr3_nt: TGTGCCTGGAGGCCCTTAGGGCGGGGCGAACCATCTTTCAACACCGGGGAGCTGTTTTTT
v_call: TRBV11-3; j_call: TRBJ2-7; clone_size: -; d_call: -; cdr3_aa: CASSEGQGYEQYF; cdr3_nt: TGTGCCAGTAGCGAAGGGCAGGGCTACGAGCAGTACTTC
v_call: TRBV7-6; j_call: TRBJ2-5; clone_size: -; d_call: TRBD2; cdr3_aa: CASSLAGLEKETQYF; cdr3_nt: TGTGCCAGCAGCTTAGCGGGACTAGAAAAAGAGACCCAGTACTTC
v_call: TRBV6-5; j_call: TRBJ2-2; clone_size: once; d_call: TRBD2; cdr3_aa: CASSSGLASPGELFF; cdr3_nt: TGTGCCAGCAGTTCGGGACTAGCGAGCCCCGGGGAGCTGTTTTTT
v_call: TRBV28; j_call: TRBJ2-7; clone_size: -; d_call: -; cdr3_aa: CASVGRGSEQYF; cdr3_nt: TGTGCCAGCGTCGGAAGGGGCAGCGAGCAGTACTTC
v_call: TRBV7-9; j_call: TRBJ2-1; clone_size: -; d_call: -; cdr3_aa: CASSLVQGLNEQFF; cdr3_nt: TGTGCCAGCAGCTTAGTGCAGGGATTGAATGAGCAGTTCTTC
v_call: TRBV19; j_call: TRBJ1-1; clone_size: -; d_call: TRBD1; cdr3_aa: CASSNRGGFNTEAFF; cdr3_nt: TGTGCCAGTAGCAACAGGGGTGGCTTCAACACTGAAGCTTTCTTT
v_call: TRBV7-6; j_call: TRBJ1-5; clone_size: -; d_call: -; cdr3_aa: CASSLDQSQPQHF; cdr3_nt: TGTGCCAGCAGCTTAGATCAAAGCCAGCCCCAGCATTTT
v_call: TRBV28; j_call: TRBJ2-7; clone_size: -; d_call: TRBD1; cdr3_aa: CASVTGGSLYEQYF; cdr3_nt: TGTGCCAGCGTGACAGGGGGCAGCCTCTACGAGCAGTACTTC
v_call: TRBV6-1; j_call: TRBJ2-1; clone_size: -; d_call: TRBD2; cdr3_aa: CASSDQGLAGYNEQFF; cdr3_nt: TGTGCCAGCAGTGATCAAGGACTAGCGGGATACAATGAGCAGTTCTTC
v_call: TRBV7-9; j_call: TRBJ2-1; clone_size: -; d_call: TRBD2; cdr3_aa: CASSLAPLGGGFNEQFF; cdr3_nt: TGTGCCAGCAGCTTAGCCCCCCTGGGGGGAGGGTTCAATGAGCAGTTCTTC
v_call: TRBV11-3; j_call: TRBJ2-7; clone_size: -; d_call: -; cdr3_aa: CASSLSRLFQQYF; cdr3_nt: TGTGCCAGCAGCTTATCCCGACTCTTCCAGCAGTACTTC
v_call: TRBV5-6; j_call: TRBJ1-4; clone_size: -; d_call: -; cdr3_aa: CASSLGQLTTNEKLFF; cdr3_nt: TGTGCCAGCAGCTTGGGACAGCTAACAACTAATGAAAAACTGTTTTTT
v_call: TRBV19; j_call: TRBJ1-5; clone_size: -; d_call: TRBD1; cdr3_aa: CASSIEGGRQPQHF; cdr3_nt: TGTGCCAGTAGTATAGAAGGGGGCAGGCAGCCCCAGCATTTT
v_call: TRBV29-1; j_call: TRBJ1-1; clone_size: few; d_call: -; cdr3_aa: CSVVGQMNTEAFF; cdr3_nt: TGCAGCGTTGTGGGGCAGATGAACACTGAAGCTTTCTTT
v_call: TRBV2; j_call: TRBJ2-7; clone_size: -; d_call: TRBD1; cdr3_aa: CASSVTGLALGEQYF; cdr3_nt: TGTGCCAGCAGTGTGACAGGGTTGGCTCTCGGCGAGCAGTACTTC
v_call: TRBV29-1; j_call: TRBJ2-7; clone_size: -; d_call: TRBD2; cdr3_aa: CSVEGAGGSYEQYF; cdr3_nt: TGCAGCGTTGAAGGAGCGGGGGGCTCCTACGAGCAGTACTTC
v_call: TRBV5-4; j_call: TRBJ2-7; clone_size: -; d_call: -; cdr3_aa: CASSLAGVPTNYEQYF; cdr3_nt: TGTGCCAGCAGCTTGGCCGGGGTTCCTACAAATTACGAGCAGTACTTC
v_call: TRBV2; j_call: TRBJ1-1; clone_size: -; d_call: -; cdr3_aa: CASSESGGGMNTEAFF; cdr3_nt: TGTGCCAGCAGTGAATCCGGGGGGGGCATGAACACTGAAGCTTTCTTT
v_call: TRBV6-5; j_call: TRBJ1-2; clone_size: -; d_call: TRBD1; cdr3_aa: CASSLTGGPYGYTF; cdr3_nt: TGTGCCAGCAGTCTTACAGGGGGCCCCTATGGCTACACCTTC
v_call: TRBV11-3; j_call: TRBJ2-1; clone_size: -; d_call: TRBD2; cdr3_aa: CASSPNGLAGNDEQFF; cdr3_nt: TGTGCCAGCAGTCCCAACGGACTAGCGGGAAACGATGAGCAGTTCTTC
v_call: TRBV5-1; j_call: TRBJ2-7; clone_size: once; d_call: TRBD2; cdr3_aa: CASSLLASGSYEQYF; cdr3_nt: TGCGCCAGCAGCTTGTTGGCTAGCGGGAGTTACGAGCAGTACTTC
v_call: TRBV4-3; j_call: TRBJ1-2; clone_size: -; d_call: -; cdr3_aa: CASSPPGRLYGYTF; cdr3_nt: TGCGCCAGCAGCCCCCCGGGGAGACTCTATGGCTACACCTTC
v_call: TRBV28; j_call: TRBJ1-6; clone_size: -; d_call: TRBD1; cdr3_aa: CASSLGRDRNNSPLHF; cdr3_nt: TGTGCCAGCAGTTTAGGCCGGGACAGGAATAATTCACCCCTCCACTTT
v_call: TRBV6-5; j_call: TRBJ1-2; clone_size: -; d_call: -; cdr3_aa: CASRISGANYGYTF; cdr3_nt: TGTGCCAGCAGAATAAGCGGGGCTAACTATGGCTACACCTTC
v_call: TRBV9; j_call: TRBJ2-2; clone_size: once; d_call: TRBD2; cdr3_aa: CASSVLAALNTGELFF; cdr3_nt: TGTGCCAGCAGCGTGCTAGCGGCATTGAACACCGGGGAGCTGTTTTTT
v_call: TRBV11-3; j_call: TRBJ1-4; clone_size: -; d_call: -; cdr3_aa: CASSSSNTPNEKLFF; cdr3_nt: TGTGCCAGCAGCTCCTCAAACACCCCAAATGAAAAACTGTTTTTT
v_call: TRBV11-3; j_call: TRBJ2-7; clone_size: -; d_call: TRBD2; cdr3_aa: CASSLEMASGSYEQYF; cdr3_nt: TGTGCCAGCAGCTTAGAAATGGCTAGCGGGAGTTACGAGCAGTACTTC
v_call: TRBV2; j_call: TRBJ2-5; clone_size: -; d_call: -; cdr3_aa: CASRVFAKETQYF; cdr3_nt: TGTGCCAGCAGGGTTTTCGCTAAGGAGACCCAGTACTTC
v_call: TRBV7-2; j_call: TRBJ2-1; clone_size: -; d_call: -; cdr3_aa: CASSPRLVAEQFF; cdr3_nt: TGTGCCAGCAGCCCGCGGCTAGTAGCTGAGCAGTTCTTC
v_call: TRBV6-6; j_call: TRBJ1-3; clone_size: once; d_call: -; cdr3_aa: CASSYGPSGAGNTIYF; cdr3_nt: TGTGCCAGCAGTTACGGCCCGTCAGGGGCTGGAAACACCATATATTTT
v_call: TRBV5-4; j_call: TRBJ1-1; clone_size: -; d_call: -; cdr3_aa: CASSLDPAGTEAFF; cdr3_nt: TGTGCCAGCAGCTTAGACCCGGCGGGGACTGAAGCTTTCTTT
v_call: TRBV9; j_call: TRBJ2-5; clone_size: once; d_call: -; cdr3_aa: CASSGGGEETQYF; cdr3_nt: TGTGCCAGCAGCGGAGGGGGGGAAGAGACCCAGTACTTC
v_call: TRBV6-4; j_call: TRBJ2-3; clone_size: once; d_call: TRBD2; cdr3_aa: CASSTGTSGSDTQYF; cdr3_nt: TGTGCCAGCAGTACCGGGACTAGCGGCTCAGATACGCAGTATTTT
v_call: TRBV27; j_call: TRBJ1-1; clone_size: -; d_call: TRBD1; cdr3_aa: CASKGGGVSPEAFF; cdr3_nt: TGTGCCAGCAAAGGAGGGGGCGTGTCCCCTGAAGCTTTCTTT
v_call: TRBV7-8; j_call: TRBJ1-2; clone_size: -; d_call: -; cdr3_aa: CASSLYSDYGYTF; cdr3_nt: TGTGCCAGCAGCTTATATTCAGACTATGGCTACACCTTC
v_call: TRBV5-1; j_call: TRBJ2-3; clone_size: once; d_call: -; cdr3_aa: CASSQTTVDTQYF; cdr3_nt: TGCGCCAGCAGCCAAACCACGGTAGATACGCAGTATTTT
v_call: TRBV14; j_call: TRBJ2-7; clone_size: -; d_call: TRBD1; cdr3_aa: CASSLTQGYEQYF; cdr3_nt: TGTGCCAGCAGCCTAACACAGGGGTACGAGCAGTACTTC
v_call: TRBV5-6; j_call: TRBJ2-5; clone_size: -; d_call: -; cdr3_aa: CASSLQGRGETQYF; cdr3_nt: TGTGCCAGCAGCTTACAGGGTAGAGGAGAGACCCAGTACTTC
v_call: TRBV7-8; j_call: TRBJ1-1; clone_size: -; d_call: -; cdr3_aa: CASSSYQEGTSEAFF; cdr3_nt: TGTGCCAGCAGCTCCTACCAGGAGGGCACGTCCGAGGCTTTCTTT
v_call: TRBV28; j_call: TRBJ2-1; clone_size: -; d_call: TRBD1; cdr3_aa: CASSPGTANLNEQFF; cdr3_nt: TGTGCCAGCAGCCCCGGGACAGCCAACCTCAATGAGCAGTTCTTC
v_call: TRBV30; j_call: TRBJ1-4; clone_size: -; d_call: -; cdr3_aa: CAWSGRVGEKLFF; cdr3_nt: TGTGCCTGGAGTGGCAGGGTGGGCGAAAAACTGTTTTTT
v_call: TRBV28; j_call: TRBJ1-1; clone_size: -; d_call: -; cdr3_aa: CASNLGTTEAFF; cdr3_nt: TGTGCCAGCAACCTAGGCACCACTGAAGCTTTCTTT
v_call: TRBV19; j_call: TRBJ1-5; clone_size: -; d_call: -; cdr3_aa: CASSIERGRAQGRSNQPQHF; cdr3_nt: TGTGCCAGTAGTATAGAAAGAGGAAGAGCCCAAGGCCGGAGCAATCAGCCCCAGCATTTT
v_call: TRBV27; j_call: TRBJ1-1; clone_size: once; d_call: -; cdr3_aa: CASSPMGGGYTEAFF; cdr3_nt: TGTGCCAGCAGCCCTATGGGGGGAGGGTACACTGAAGCTTTCTTT
v_call: TRBV10-3; j_call: TRBJ1-6; clone_size: -; d_call: -; cdr3_aa: CAASDRNSPLHF; cdr3_nt: TGTGCCGCTTCCGACAGAAATTCACCCCTCCACTTT
v_call: TRBV30; j_call: TRBJ1-5; clone_size: few; d_call: TRBD1; cdr3_aa: CAWGDRGGQPQHF; cdr3_nt: TGTGCCTGGGGGGACAGGGGGGGTCAGCCCCAGCATTTT
v_call: TRBV9; j_call: TRBJ2-7; clone_size: -; d_call: -; cdr3_aa: CASSATGSEQYF; cdr3_nt: TGTGCCAGCAGCGCCACAGGGTCCGAGCAGTACTTC
v_call: TRBV28; j_call: TRBJ2-1; clone_size: -; d_call: TRBD2; cdr3_aa: CASSPSGSPIYEQFF; cdr3_nt: TGTGCCAGCAGCCCCAGCGGGAGCCCTATTTATGAGCAGTTCTTC
v_call: TRBV10-3; j_call: TRBJ2-1; clone_size: -; d_call: TRBD1; cdr3_aa: CAISEGGSYRGSEQFF; cdr3_nt: TGTGCCATCAGTGAAGGGGGCTCCTACAGGGGGAGTGAGCAGTTCTTC